This T cell receptor beta chain was obtained from a study of radiotherapy plus CTLA-4 blockade in lung cancer. Study observations and caveats: Tumor-derived TCR clones expanded in blood after radiotherapy plus ipilimumab.

The ends lost 5 bases at V and 7 bases at J; junction bases unmatched: 6. This CDR3 spans 15 amino acids. The germline V gene encodes CDR1 MDHEN and CDR2 SYDVKM. The protocol was immunoSEQ multiplex PCR, while the TCRdb copy is restricted to in-frame clones and leaves out a portion. The sample lists roughly 50,000 clones; around 80% were seen once. Of note for this clone: Its specificity is not known.

This specimen consisted of peripheral blood, obtained from a patient treated with radiotherapy plus ipilimumab. This chain joins TRBV28 and TRBJ1-6; 9 nucleotides align to TRBD1. The TCR sequence derives from a human donor with non-small cell lung cancer who had a partial response to radiotherapy plus ipilimumab. This CDR3 reads CASSPWTGDNSPLHF. The CDR3 DNA is TGTGCCAGCAGTCCATGGACAGGGGACAATTCACCCCTCCACTTT.